The clone carrying this T cell receptor beta chain was observed a handful of times. What it recognizes is unknown. This entry comes from a study of blood T cells in healthy people across ages. General observations from the study: Investigators treated diversity estimates from one million T cells as underestimates.

Approximately 10 milliliters of peripheral blood were drawn from each donor into EDTA-treated tubes. This CDR3 spans 12 amino acids. With 8 bases removed from V and 1 base from J, the gap between germline ends came to 8 bases. Per germline, CDR1 MDHEN and CDR2 SYDVKM. The use of a sample-barcoded 5' primer and a J-beta primer mix characterized a second PCR of roughly 6 to 11 cycles. A single record per CDR3 protein comes from TCRdb applying MiXCR to the 5' RACE reads. Of about 590,000 distinct CDR3 sequences detected, about 30% appear once; the ten largest clones hold approximately 15%. Sequencing input: blood. The receptor's source is a woman at least 80 years old in good health. V and J are TRBV28 and TRBJ1-1; D is undetermined. The CDR3 region is CASRAGNTEAFF. Written as DNA, the CDR3 is TGTGCCAGCCGCGCGGGGAACACTGAAGCTTTCTTT.